Presented here are 23 T cell receptor beta chains from one specimen sequenced in a study of T cell responses to AZD1222 COVID-19 vaccine. TCRdb's copy holds only in-frame clones and misses some; the assay was immunoSEQ multiplex PCR. The profile covers around 120,000 clones, with roughly 85% appearing a single time and roughly 4.3% taken by the ten largest. Sequencing was performed on peripheral blood, taken on day 0 of MenACWY control vaccination. The receptors were sampled from an adult in good health.

The chain combines TRBV7-9 with TRBJ1-5, with D hard to call. The germline CDR1 and CDR2 sequences are SEHNR and FQNEAQ (reference sequence). V gave up 2 bases and J gave up 2 bases, with 4 bases separating them. This CDR3 spans 13 amino acids. The CDR3 spells CASSLQGNQPQHF. The CDR3 DNA reads TGTGCCAGCAGCTTACAGGGCAATCAGCCCCAGCATTTT.

This clone was seen once. CDR3 sequence: CASSPVVSGGYTF. As DNA, the CDR3 is TGCGCCAGCAGCCCCGTCGTTAGTGGGGGCTACACCTTC. The gene calls are TRBV5-1 and TRBJ1-2, with D uncertain. The CDR3 extends over 13 amino acids. V was shortened by 4 bases and J by 8 bases, with 15 bases between the two germline ends. Germline CDR1 reads SGHRS; CDR2 reads YFSETQ.

As for this clone: Sequence at one end of the junction differs from germline and may be a read error. The gene calls are TRBV15 and TRBJ2-2, with 8 bases aligning to TRBD2. CDR1 and CDR2 from the germline V gene are LNHNV and YYDKDF (reference sequence). The CDR3 totals 20 residues. CDR3: CPTPQAPRRGGGPNTGELFF. CDR3 sequence (DNA): TGTCCCACCCCCCAAGCCCCACGACGAGGCGGGGGGCCGAACACCGGGGAGCTGTTTTTT.

This chain uses TRBV4-1 with TRBJ2-3; 11 bases line up with TRBD2. This CDR3 is 17 amino acids long. Germline loops: CDR1 MGHRA, CDR2 YSYEKL. Trimming cost V 3 bases and J 6 bases; bases outside gene matches: 11. The CDR3 spells CASSQNLGLADGDTQYF. Written as DNA, the CDR3 is TGCGCCAGCAGCCAGAACCTGGGACTAGCGGACGGGGATACGCAGTATTTT.

The chain uses TRBV5-1 and TRBJ2-3, with TRBD1 as a possible D gene (5 bases). Between the trimmed V and J ends, which lost 5 bases and 3 bases, there was a span of 16 bases. The CDR3 has 15 amino acids. Germline V lookup: CDR1 SGHRS, CDR2 YFSETQ. The CDR3 sequence is CASRSTGLGTDTQYF. In DNA, the CDR3 is TGCGCCAGCAGGTCCACAGGTTTGGGTACAGATACGCAGTATTTT. Supplemented by reference TRBV5-1 and TRBJ2-3, the full variable domain reads KAGVTQTPRYLIKTRGQQVTLSCSPISGHRSVSWYQQTPGQGLQFLFEYFSETQRNKGNFPGRFSGRQFSNSRSEMNVSTLELGDSALYLCASRSTGLGTDTQYFGPGTRLTVL.

The chain uses TRBV12-3 or TRBV12-4 and TRBJ1-6, with D hard to call. This CDR3 is 13 amino acids long. Trimming shortened V by 1 base and J by 9 bases, and 7 bases separated the two germline ends. CDR3 in DNA: TGTGCCAGCAGTTTAGATCGTGGTTCACCCCTCCACTTT. This gives the protein CASSLDRGSPLHF.

The chain has TRBV6-6 and TRBJ2-1; D is perhaps TRBD1 (5 bases). Germline V gene lookup returns CDR1 MNHNY and CDR2 SVGAGI (reference sequence). The CDR3 is 13 amino acids. Trimming removed 0 bases at V and 7 bases at J, with 7 bases between. The CDR3 loop is CASSYSGLNEQFF. The CDR3 DNA reads as TGTGCCAGCAGTTACTCGGGGCTTAATGAGCAGTTCTTC.

V gene TRBV7-8 combines with J gene TRBJ2-7, with TRBD2 as a possible D gene (5 bases). The CDR3 is 14 amino acids. Germline CDR1 reads SGHVS; CDR2 reads FQNEAQ. V was clipped by 5 bases and J by 1 base, with 12 bases between them. The CDR3 region is CASSPRDSSYEQYF. The CDR3 bases are TGTGCCAGCAGCCCCCGGGATTCATCCTACGAGCAGTACTTC.

The V call is TRBV28, the J call TRBJ1-6, with 7 bases that match TRBD1. The J segment lost 4 bases and the V segment lost 8 bases, leaving 2 bases of the junction unmatched. CDR3 length equals 13 residues. The V gene's germline CDR1 is MDHEN and CDR2 SYDVKM. DNA for the CDR3: TGTGCCAGCCGGACAGGTTATAATTCACCCCTCCACTTT. Encoded protein: CASRTGYNSPLHF. The complete variable domain, with remaining parts taken from reference TRBV28 and TRBJ1-6, reads DVKVTQSSRYLVKRTGEKVFLECVQDMDHENMFWYRQDPGLGLRLIYFSYDVKMKEKGDIPEGYSVSREKKERFSLILESASTNQTSMYLCASRTGYNSPLHFGNGTRLTVT.

The sample holds a few counts of this clone. V usage is TRBV7-2 and J usage is TRBJ1-5; the D is unclear. Germline CDR1 and CDR2: SGHTA and FQGNSA. V was shortened by 2 bases and J by 0 bases, with 8 bases between the two germline ends. This CDR3 region has 15 residues. The CDR3 spells CASSLWSISNQPQHF. In DNA, the CDR3 is TGTGCCAGCAGCTTATGGTCAATTAGCAATCAGCCCCAGCATTTT. The full variable domain, in which reference TRBV7-2 and TRBJ1-5 provide the parts outside the CDR3, is GAGVSQSPSNKVTEKGKDVELRCDPISGHTALYWYRQSLGQGLEFLIYFQGNSAPDKSGLPSDRFSAERTGGSVSTLTIQRTQQEDSAVYLCASSLWSISNQPQHFGDGTRLSIL.

The chain employs TRBV18 and TRBJ2-7; the D is unclear. V lost 1 base and J lost 4, with 8 bases in between. The CDR3 is 13 residues long. Germline V gene lookup returns CDR1 KGHSH and CDR2 LQKENI. This CDR3 reads CASSPQAEYEQYF. The CDR3 nucleotides are TGTGCCAGCTCACCACAGGCGGAATACGAGCAGTACTTC.

This chain joins TRBV6-5 and TRBJ1-2, with D possibly TRBD1 on 5 matching bases. Germline lookup yields CDR1 MNHEY and CDR2 SVGAGI. V was clipped by 3 bases and J by 9 bases, with 8 bases between them. This CDR3 is built from 11 residues. This CDR3 is CASSYGGSYTF. CDR3 nucleotides: TGTGCCAGCAGTTATGGGGGGAGCTACACCTTC.

The V call is TRBV4-3, the J call TRBJ2-3, with 8 bases that match TRBD1. Germline V gene lookup returns CDR1 LGHNA and CDR2 YSLEER. This CDR3 has 15 amino acids. V lost 0 bases, J lost 5 bases, and 4 bases stayed unmatched. CDR3 DNA sequence: TGCGCCAGCAGCCAAGATGGGACAGGAGTAGATACGCAGTATTTT. Translating it yields CASSQDGTGVDTQYF.

The chain joins TRBV2 to TRBJ2-5, with no clear D. The CDR3 contains 14 residues. The germline V and J ends were trimmed by 6 bases and 2 bases, with 13 bases remaining between them. Germline CDR1 SNHLY, CDR2 FYNNEI. In DNA form, the CDR3 reads TGTGCCAGCAGGGCCGGACGCATACAAGAGACCCAGTACTTC. This gives the protein CASRAGRIQETQYF.

The chain has TRBV18 and TRBJ1-2; 8 bases map to TRBD1. This CDR3 comprises 17 residues. CDR1 KGHSH and CDR2 LQKENI come from the germline V gene. The ends lost 3 bases at V and 3 bases at J; junction bases unmatched: 12. The CDR3 DNA sequence: TGTGCCAGCTCACCTAATTACAACGGACAGGGAGACTATGGCTACACCTTC. It translates to CASSPNYNGQGDYGYTF. The complete variable domain, with remaining parts taken from reference TRBV18 and TRBJ1-2, reads NAGVMQNPRHLVRRRGQEARLRCSPMKGHSHVYWYRQLPEEGLKFMVYLQKENIIDESGMPKERFSAEFPKEGPSILRIQQVVRGDSAAYFCASSPNYNGQGDYGYTFGSGTRLTVV.

Points on this clone: Other DNA sequences within the sample encode an identical CDR3. The chain links TRBV4-1 to TRBJ2-3; tentatively, D is TRBD1 or TRBD2 (5 bases each). There are 14 residues in the CDR3. CDR1 and CDR2 (germline): MGHRA, YSYEKL. The ends were cut back, 0 bases at V and 4 bases at J, with 8 bases in the middle. This CDR3 is CASSQDEGPDTQYF. In nucleotides, the CDR3 is TGCGCCAGCAGCCAAGATGAGGGGCCAGATACGCAGTATTTT.

V and J are TRBV5-1 and TRBJ1-6; D remains ambiguous. Trimming took off 4 bases at V and 2 bases at J, with 7 bases between the two ends. This CDR3 spans 14 amino acids. The germline V gene encodes CDR1 SGHRS and CDR2 YFSETQ. CDR3 in DNA: TGCGCCAGCAGCATAGGGACCTATAATTCACCCCTCCACTTT. Translation: CASSIGTYNSPLHF.

This chain connects TRBV6-4 to TRBJ1-5; D unclear. The length of the CDR3 is 13 residues. Deletions cut 4 bases from V and 5 bases from J, with 9 bases between. Per the germline V gene, CDR1 is MRHNA and CDR2 is SNTAGT. The CDR3 loop reads CASSVQEDQPQHF. The CDR3 DNA follows: TGTGCCAGCAGTGTCCAGGAAGATCAGCCCCAGCATTTT.

The chain couples TRBV5-1 to TRBJ1-2, with D possibly TRBD1 on 6 matching bases. Germline V lookup: CDR1 SGHRS, CDR2 YFSETQ. The V and J ends lost 4 bases and 0 bases respectively, with 16 bases between them. The CDR3 runs to 16 residues. The CDR3 reads CASSQTPGQSNYGYTF. Here the CDR3 DNA reads TGCGCCAGCAGCCAAACCCCGGGACAATCTAACTATGGCTACACCTTC.

The J gene is TRBJ2-3, the V gene TRBV18; a weak D match, TRBD2 (6 bases). CDR1 and CDR2 from the germline V gene are KGHSH and LQKENI. This CDR3 is 15 amino acids long. With 0 bases removed from V and 3 bases from J, the gap between germline ends came to 10 bases. The CDR3 DNA reads as TGTGCCAGCTCACCACCGGCGGGGTGGACAGATACGCAGTATTTT. Amino acid sequence: CASSPPAGWTDTQYF.

Note on this clone: A far larger clone lies a single base away; this is likely a read error. CDR3 coding DNA: TGCGCCAGCAGCAAAACCCGACAGGGGGGTCAGCCCCAGCATTTT. It specifies CASSKTRQGGQPQHF. The chain is built from TRBV4-1 and TRBJ1-5; 9 nucleotides match TRBD1. V was pared by 5 bases and J by 6 bases, with 8 bases of the junction left unmatched. The CDR3 is 15 amino acids. CDR1 is MGHRA, CDR2 YSYEKL, per germline.

V is TRBV28 and J is TRBJ2-7, with TRBD1 matching 7 bases. The CDR3 runs 15 residues. V lost 6 bases and J lost 0; bases outside the gene matches: 8. CDR1 and CDR2 (germline): MDHEN, SYDVKM. The CDR3 bases are TGTGCCAGCAGCACTCCCGGGACAGTCTCCTACGAGCAGTACTTC. Amino acid sequence: CASSTPGTVSYEQYF.

The chain employs TRBV24-1 and TRBJ2-5, with 8 bases identical to TRBD2. Germline loops: CDR1 KGHDR, CDR2 SFDVKD. V was pared by 4 bases and J by 4 bases, with 4 bases of the junction left unmatched. The CDR3 spans 14 residues. CDR3 bases: TGTGCCACCAGTGAGGACGGGACTAGAGAGACCCAGTACTTC. This translates into CATSEDGTRETQYF.